One TCR beta chain is described in this entry. Antigen: not known. This record belongs to a study of T cell responses to AZD1222 COVID-19 vaccine. Study-wide results and limits: Females outnumbered males among donors, who were mostly white British; clonal diversity was possibly underestimated. Spike-specific TCR depth and breadth grew after two AZD1222 doses.

The V and J ends lost 4 bases and 8 bases, in that order; junction bases with no gene match: 24. The V gene's germline CDR1 is SGHDN and CDR2 FVKESK. This CDR3 region has 20 residues. Using immunoSEQ multiplex PCR, the repertoire was profiled, and TCRdb retains in-frame clones only, with some absent. The table records 80,000 or so clones, approximately 80% of them present only once. This specimen was peripheral blood, taken 28 days after the second dose of the MenACWY control vaccine. The chain is built from TRBV14 and TRBJ2-1; 9 bases fit TRBD2. The sequence was obtained from an adult who received the MenACWY meningococcal vaccine as a control. This CDR3 is CASSPGQGFTMGGRADEQFF. CDR3 nucleotides: TGTGCCAGCAGCCCCGGACAAGGCTTTACAATGGGCGGGAGGGCCGATGAGCAGTTCTTC. Full variable domain (outside the CDR3, taken from reference TRBV14 and TRBJ2-1): EAGVTQFPSHSVIEKGQTVTLRCDPISGHDNLYWYRRVMGKEIKFLLHFVKESKQDESGMPNNRFLAERTGGTYSTLKVQPAELEDSGVYFCASSPGQGFTMGGRADEQFFGPGTRLTVL.